What follows describes a single TCR beta chain. CDR1 is LNHDA, CDR2 SQIVND, per germline (reference sequence). Germline trimming cut 10 bases from V and 4 bases from J; bases unmatched to any gene: 15. This CDR3 region has 16 residues. Libraries were prepared by immunoSEQ multiplex PCR; TCRdb keeps only in-frame clonotypes and omits some of them. The sample has roughly 120,000 clones, around 88% seen once; the top ten hold about 5.4%. The data were obtained in a study of blood T cell repertoires in COVID-19. The sequencing input was peripheral blood. The receptor comes from a human donor in a cohort sampled during active COVID-19. This rearrangement joins TRBV19 to TRBJ2-7, with 11 bases fitting TRBD2. This CDR3 is CATAGLAGGPSYEQYF. As DNA, the CDR3 is TGTGCCACCGCGGGGCTAGCGGGAGGTCCCTCTTACGAGCAGTACTTC. The full variable domain, rest sourced from reference TRBV19 and TRBJ2-7, is DGGITQSPKYLFRKEGQNVTLSCEQNLNHDAMYWYRQDPGQGLRLIYYSQIVNDFQKGDIAEGYSVSREKKESFPLTVTSAQKNPTAFYLCATAGLAGGPSYEQYFGPGTRLTVT.